What follows are 16 T cell receptor beta chains derived from one specimen sequenced in a study of cytomegalovirus exposure and HLA in healthy donors. It was with 60 Vbeta and 13 Jbeta primers that the PCR ran. The method was immunoSEQ multiplex PCR; TCRdb's version includes in-frame clones alone and lacks a portion of them. The table includes 50,000 or so clones, roughly 84% detected once. Sequencing was performed on PBMCs. The origin of the receptors is a young woman in good health and CMV-seronegative.

The chain employs TRBV7-3 and TRBJ1-2; tentatively, D is TRBD1 (6 bases). Deletions cut 5 bases from V and 4 bases from J, with 14 bases between. The germline CDR1 and CDR2 sequences are SGHTA and FQGTGA. This CDR3 comprises 14 residues. CDR3 region: CASSPRTASYGYTF. In DNA form, the CDR3 reads TGTGCCAGCAGCCCCAGGACAGCTTCCTATGGCTACACCTTC.

CDR3 loop: CASSKAWTGFSYEQYF. As DNA, the CDR3 is TGTGCCAGCAGCAAAGCCTGGACAGGATTCTCCTACGAGCAGTACTTC. The rearrangement joins TRBV21-1 to TRBJ2-7; the DNA was not compared with TRBD1, the D call given in the table. TRBV21-1 counts as a pseudogene. This CDR3 is 16 amino acids long.

CDR3 sequence reads: CASSLMRGTEEDEQFF. The CDR3 bases are TGCGCCAGCAGCTTGATGCGAGGGACAGAGGAGGATGAGCAGTTCTTC. V and J are TRBV5-1 and TRBJ2-1; 7 bases agree with TRBD1. Germline values: CDR1 SGHRS, CDR2 YFSETQ. The CDR3 has 16 residues. V shed 1 base and J 8 bases; nucleotides not matched to a gene: 12. Drawing the rest from reference TRBV5-1 and TRBJ2-1, the complete variable domain is KAGVTQTPRYLIKTRGQQVTLSCSPISGHRSVSWYQQTPGQGLQFLFEYFSETQRNKGNFPGRFSGRQFSNSRSEMNVSTLELGDSALYLCASSLMRGTEEDEQFFGPGTRLTVL.

This chain connects TRBV19 to TRBJ2-1; 7 positions agree with TRBD1. CDR3 length: 14 amino acids. The germline CDR1 and CDR2 sequences are LNHDA and SQIVND (reference sequence). The ends lost 5 bases at V and 4 bases at J; junction bases unmatched: 5. In DNA form, the CDR3 reads TGTGCCAGTAGTCAGGGGGACCGGTACAATGAGCAGTTCTTC. Encoded protein: CASSQGDRYNEQFF.

The V and J genes are TRBV19 and TRBJ1-2, with a tentative D call TRBD1 (6 bases). Between the trimmed V and J ends, which lost 7 bases and 8 bases, there was a span of 20 bases. Germline CDR1 reads LNHDA; CDR2 reads SQIVND (reference sequence). The CDR3 has 14 amino acids. DNA for the CDR3: TGTGCCAGTAACCGAAGACAGGCCGCCTGGGGCTACACCTTC. As protein: CASNRRQAAWGYTF.

This chain joins TRBV7-3 and TRBJ2-3; perhaps TRBD1 as D (7 bases). Germline CDR1 reads SGHTA; CDR2 reads FQGTGA. V was cut by 5 bases and J by 4 bases, with 19 bases left in between. The CDR3 length is 16 residues. CDR3 residues: CASSLAGAGGSDTQYF. The CDR3 bases are TGTGCCAGCAGCCTGGCCGGGGCAGGGGGGTCAGATACGCAGTATTTT.

The chain employs TRBV4-2 and TRBJ2-3; D unclear. Trimming pared 4 bases from V and 0 bases from J, leaving 14 bases between. Germline values: CDR1 LGHNA, CDR2 YNFKEQ. This CDR3 region has 16 residues. CDR3: CASSPTPSPSTDTQYF. Here the CDR3 DNA reads TGTGCCAGCAGCCCCACTCCTTCTCCTAGCACAGATACGCAGTATTTT.

The sample holds a few counts of this clone. The gene calls are TRBV5-4 and TRBJ2-2; D is unclear. Trimming removed 3 bases at V and 1 base at J, with 10 bases between. The CDR3 totals 15 residues. CDR1 SGHNT and CDR2 YYREEE come from the germline V gene (reference sequence). CDR3 sequence reads: CASSYTPRNTGELFF. DNA of the CDR3: TGTGCCAGCAGCTATACCCCCAGGAACACCGGGGAGCTGTTTTTT.

The chain recombines TRBV10-1 with TRBJ1-2, with TRBD1 identical over 7 bases. Germline V CDR1 and CDR2: WNHNN, SYGVQD (reference sequence). The CDR3 totals 13 residues. With 2 bases clipped from V and 4 bases from J, the junction kept 1 base outside the gene matches. The CDR3, as DNA: TGCGCCAGCAGTGAGGCAGGGGGCTATGGCTACACCTTC. Residues: CASSEAGGYGYTF.

The chain links TRBV9 to TRBJ1-5, with 9 bases matching TRBD1. The CDR3 has 12 residues. Germline values: CDR1 SGDLS, CDR2 YYNGEE. The V gene end was trimmed by 7 bases and the J gene end by 4 bases; junction bases not matched to a gene: 0. The CDR3 region is CASGTGNQPQHF. CDR3 nucleotide sequence: TGTGCCAGCGGGACAGGGAATCAGCCCCAGCATTTT.

As to this clone: The junction differs from germline at one of its ends, possibly a read error. The chain carries TRBV2 and TRBJ2-6, with D perhaps matching TRBD1 (5 bases). From germline, CDR1 is SNHLY and CDR2 FYNNEI. The CDR3 consists of 14 residues. CDR3 nucleotides: TGTGCCAGCAGTGACTGGTCTGGGGCCAACGGCCTGACTTTC. Encoded protein: CASSDWSGANGLTF.

The chain has TRBV27 and TRBJ2-5; 11 bases fit TRBD2. Germline assignment: CDR1 MNHEY and CDR2 SMNVEV (reference sequence). The CDR3 totals 14 residues. V trimming: 4 bases; J trimming: 2 bases; junction bases outside the gene matches: 0. DNA for the CDR3: TGTGCCAGCAGTTCTAGCGGGGGGCAAGAGACCCAGTACTTC. It yields the protein CASSSSGGQETQYF.

This chain connects TRBV2 to TRBJ1-1, with D possibly TRBD1 on 5 matching bases. The CDR3 loop spans 13 amino acids. Between the trimmed V and J ends, which lost 6 bases and 0 bases, there was a span of 8 bases. Germline loops: CDR1 SNHLY, CDR2 FYNNEI. For the CDR3, the DNA is TGTGCCAGCAGGGTAGGGGTGAACACTGAAGCTTTCTTT. The encoded protein is CASRVGVNTEAFF.

The rearrangement uses TRBV5-8 and TRBJ2-3; 10 nucleotides agree with TRBD1. In germline, CDR1 is SGHTS, CDR2 YDEGEE. The CDR3 has 14 residues. J lost 4 bases, V lost 4 bases, and 3 bases had no gene match. CDR3 sequence: CASSQGQGADTQYF. Written as DNA, the CDR3 is TGTGCCAGCAGCCAAGGACAGGGGGCAGATACGCAGTATTTT.

The chain combines TRBV9 with TRBJ2-3; 7 bases are a match to TRBD2. CDR1 is SGDLS, CDR2 YYNGEE, per germline. This CDR3 region has 20 residues. J lost 0 bases, V lost 0 bases, and 16 bases had no gene match. The CDR3 sequence is CASSVAWHGLAARSTDTQYF. The CDR3 DNA reads TGTGCCAGCAGCGTAGCTTGGCATGGGCTAGCGGCCCGAAGCACAGATACGCAGTATTTT.

This clone was counted once. The chain couples TRBV5-4 to TRBJ1-2; TRBD1 matches at 12 bases. CDR3 length: 15 residues. V shed 4 bases and J 5 bases; nucleotides not matched to a gene: 6. The germline CDR1 and CDR2 sequences are SGHNT and YYREEE (reference sequence). CDR3 sequence reads: CASSVGTGGRYGYTF. The CDR3 DNA reads TGTGCCAGCAGCGTCGGGACAGGGGGCAGGTATGGCTACACCTTC.